A selection of T cell receptor beta chains follows, all from one sample in a study of blood T cell repertoires in COVID-19. Assay: immunoSEQ multiplex PCR; the TCRdb copy retains only in-frame clones and omits some. Of over 90,000 clones in the sample, more than 70% were seen once. The sequencing sample was made of peripheral blood. The receptors were sampled from a woman aged 55-75 years with acute or convalescent COVID-19. CDR3s include the opening cysteine and the closing phenylalanine or tryptophan. The D gene is left open where the match is weak. Expanded clones get a size class; other rows say once, few or many, or leave the size out.

CDR3 protein	CDR3 DNA	clone size	D gene	V gene	J gene
CASSQFQEAFF	TGTGCCAGCAGCCAGTTCCAGGAAGCTTTCTTT	.	.	TRBV11-2	TRBJ1-1
CASSPRGPGNTIYF	TGTGCCAGCTCACCCCGCGGCCCCGGAAACACCATATATTTT	.	.	TRBV18	TRBJ1-3
CASSLLGTAQETQYF	TGTGCCAGCAGCCTCCTGGGGACAGCTCAAGAGACCCAGTACTTC	few	TRBD1	TRBV7-9	TRBJ2-5
CATSRGLGGLSYGYTF	TGTGCCACCAGCAGGGGTCTCGGGGGGCTTTCCTATGGCTACACCTTC	.	.	TRBV15	TRBJ1-2
CASSIAGRVGTEAFF	TGTGCCAGTAGTATAGCCGGCAGGGTCGGCACTGAAGCTTTCTTT	.	.	TRBV19	TRBJ1-1
CAWKDSGGNTEAFF	TGTGCCTGGAAGGACAGTGGGGGGAACACTGAAGCTTTCTTT	.	.	TRBV30	TRBJ1-1
CATSPDSYNEQFF	TGTGCCACCTCCCCGGACAGCTACAATGAGCAGTTCTTC	.	.	TRBV24-1	TRBJ2-1
CAWGGRGYGYTF	TGTGCCTGGGGCGGCCGCGGCTATGGCTACACCTTC	.	.	TRBV30	TRBJ1-2
CATSRDPPGKAYEQYF	TGTGCCACCAGCAGAGATCCCCCAGGGAAAGCTTACGAGCAGTACTTC	.	.	TRBV15	TRBJ2-7
CASRTQGYTEAFF	TGTGCCAGCAGAACCCAGGGCTACACTGAAGCTTTCTTT	.	.	TRBV6-5	TRBJ1-1
CASSKEGGDTEAFF	TGTGCCAGCAGCAAAGAAGGGGGGGACACTGAAGCTTTCTTT	.	.	TRBV21-1	TRBJ1-1
CAWRRTGTGAFF	TGTGCCTGGAGAAGAACCGGGACAGGGGCTTTCTTT	.	TRBD1	TRBV30	TRBJ1-1
CASSWTGTTNEKLFF	TGCGCCAGCAGCTGGACAGGAACAACTAATGAAAAACTGTTTTTT	.	TRBD1	TRBV5-1	TRBJ1-4
CASSLGAGGTSYNEQFF	TGTGCCAGCAGTTTAGGGGCGGGAGGCACTTCCTACAATGAGCAGTTCTTC	.	TRBD2	TRBV27	TRBJ2-1
CASSSAGLHTGELFF	TGTGCCAGCAGCTCGGCGGGACTGCACACCGGGGAGCTGTTTTTT	.	.	TRBV5-5	TRBJ2-2
CASSVAAQGPAYGYTF	TGTGCCAGCAGCGTAGCTGCTCAGGGGCCAGCTTATGGCTACACCTTC	few	.	TRBV9	TRBJ1-2
CAGGKETQYF	TGTGCAGGCGGGAAAGAGACCCAGTACTTC	once	.	TRBV7-9	TRBJ2-5
CASSAGTGSAEAFF	TGCGCCAGCAGTGCCGGGACAGGGAGTGCTGAAGCTTTCTTT	.	TRBD1	TRBV10-1	TRBJ1-1
CASSQDRSYEQYF	TGCGCCAGCAGCCAAGATCGGAGCTACGAGCAGTACTTC	.	.	TRBV4-1	TRBJ2-7
CASRGKEGVNGYTF	TGTGCCAGCAGGGGAAAAGAGGGTGTGAATGGCTACACCTTC	.	.	TRBV6-1	TRBJ1-2
CASSERPGANYGYTF	TGTGCCAGCAGTGAAAGGCCCGGAGCTAACTATGGCTACACCTTC	.	.	TRBV6-1	TRBJ1-2
CASSWRDRGGYTF	TGTGCCAGTAGTTGGCGGGACCGAGGAGGCTACACCTTC	.	.	TRBV19	TRBJ1-2
CASSNEAAPYF	TGTGCCAGCAGTAACGAGGCAGCCCCGTACTTC	.	.	TRBV28	TRBJ2-5
CASSEGTWESSYNEQFF	TGTGCCAGCAGTGAAGGAACGTGGGAGAGCTCCTACAATGAGCAGTTCTTC	.	.	TRBV2	TRBJ2-1
CASSLLGTSVTGELFF	TGTGCCAGCAGTTTACTTGGGACTAGCGTAACCGGGGAGCTGTTTTTT	.	TRBD2	TRBV27	TRBJ2-2
CASSRLAGSSYNEQFF	TGCGCCAGCAGCCGACTAGCGGGTAGCTCCTACAATGAGCAGTTCTTC	.	TRBD2	TRBV5-1	TRBJ2-1
CASSLSNYNEQFF	TGTGCCAGCAGTTTATCTAACTACAATGAGCAGTTCTTC	.	.	TRBV27	TRBJ2-1
CASSLKPGQGSEQYF	TGTGCTAGCAGCTTAAAGCCTGGACAGGGATCCGAGCAGTACTTC	.	TRBD1	TRBV7-7	TRBJ2-7
CASSFGQGAQPQHF	TGTGCCAGCAGCTTCGGGCAGGGGGCGCAGCCCCAGCATTTT	.	TRBD1	TRBV7-9	TRBJ1-5
CASSLGVAGVSDTQYF	TGTGCCAGCAGCTTAGGGGTAGCGGGAGTATCAGATACGCAGTATTTT	.	TRBD2	TRBV7-9	TRBJ2-3
CASSLGGDGNTIYF	TGTGCCAGCAGCTTAGGGGGGGATGGAAACACCATATATTTT	.	.	TRBV7-2	TRBJ1-3
CASSQGRGSNQPQHF	TGTGCCAGCAGCCAAGGAAGGGGCAGCAATCAGCCCCAGCATTTT	few	.	TRBV3-1/TRBV3-2	TRBJ1-5
CASSQGLGEISHGYTF	TGTGCCAGCAGCCAAGGGCTCGGGGAAATCAGCCATGGCTACACCTTC	few	.	TRBV4-2	TRBJ1-2
CASTLVQGAYQPQHF	TGTGCCAGCACCCTGGTCCAAGGGGCTTATCAGCCCCAGCATTTT	few	.	TRBV6-6	TRBJ1-5
CSVPYMEGLAGVISTDTQYF	TGCAGCGTTCCTTACATGGAGGGGCTAGCGGGAGTAATAAGCACAGATACGCAGTATTTT	.	TRBD2	TRBV29-1	TRBJ2-3
CASSEGGLGTEAFF	TGTGCCAGCAGTGAGGGAGGGTTAGGAACTGAAGCTTTCTTT	.	.	TRBV6-1	TRBJ1-1
CASSARTGVSDTQYF	TGTGCCAGCTCCGCTCGGACAGGGGTTTCGGATACGCAGTATTTT	.	TRBD1	TRBV18	TRBJ2-3
CASKRSVEHEQFF	TGTGCCAGCAAAAGGAGCGTGGAGCATGAGCAGTTCTTC	.	.	TRBV7-2	TRBJ2-1
CAWGEKRLYNEQFF	TGTGCCTGGGGGGAGAAGAGGCTCTACAATGAGCAGTTCTTC	.	.	TRBV30	TRBJ2-1
CASRPPTGAVTDTQYF	TGTGCCAGCAGACCCCCCACAGGGGCGGTCACAGATACGCAGTATTTT	.	TRBD1	TRBV27	TRBJ2-3
CASSQSLSAGVAYGYTF	TGCGCCAGCAGTCAATCCCTATCTGCCGGGGTAGCCTATGGCTACACCTTC	.	.	TRBV23-1	TRBJ1-2
CASSQVPDQPQHF	TGTGCCAGCAGCCAAGTTCCTGATCAGCCCCAGCATTTT	.	.	TRBV3-1/TRBV3-2	TRBJ1-5